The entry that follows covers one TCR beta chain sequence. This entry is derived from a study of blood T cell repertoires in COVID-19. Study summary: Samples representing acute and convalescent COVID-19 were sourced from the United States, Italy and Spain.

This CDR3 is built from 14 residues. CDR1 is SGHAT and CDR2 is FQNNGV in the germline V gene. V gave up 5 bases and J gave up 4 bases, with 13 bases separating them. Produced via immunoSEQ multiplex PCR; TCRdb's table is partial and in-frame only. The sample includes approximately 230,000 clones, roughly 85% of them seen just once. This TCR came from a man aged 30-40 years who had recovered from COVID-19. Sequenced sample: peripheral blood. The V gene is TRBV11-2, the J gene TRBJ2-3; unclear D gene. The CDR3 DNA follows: TGTGCCAGCAGCCTCCGGGTAGCCCCAGATACGCAGTATTTT. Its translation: CASSLRVAPDTQYF.